Given below is one T cell receptor beta chain in context. Its antigen remains unknown. Here immunoSEQ multiplex PCR was the method, and the copy in TCRdb shows in-frame clones only, minus some. The sample yields some 2,000,000 clones, 90% to 96% seen once. CD45RA+ naive and CD45RA-negative memory subsets were separated from CD4+ cells. V shed 1 base, J shed 2 bases, and the junction held 0 bases outside the gene matches. Germline V gene lookup returns CDR1 SNHLY and CDR2 FYNNEI. The CDR3 is made up of 15 amino acids. This entry comes from a study of shared clonotypes between healthy human individuals. Findings and caveats of the study: Compared with clonotypes that all four donors shared, non-shared clonotypes had lower generation probabilities. Since donors were few, the genetic and exposure-history diversity represented was limited.

Sequencing was performed on naive CD4+ T cells sorted from blood. Documented subset: CD45RA+ positively selected. The V gene is TRBV2, the J gene TRBJ2-7; 12 bases line up with TRBD1. The receptor was derived from a man younger than 35 in good health. The CDR3 bases are TGTGCCAGCAGTGAAGGGGACAGGGGGCCCTACGAGCAGTACTTC. It specifies CASSEGDRGPYEQYF.